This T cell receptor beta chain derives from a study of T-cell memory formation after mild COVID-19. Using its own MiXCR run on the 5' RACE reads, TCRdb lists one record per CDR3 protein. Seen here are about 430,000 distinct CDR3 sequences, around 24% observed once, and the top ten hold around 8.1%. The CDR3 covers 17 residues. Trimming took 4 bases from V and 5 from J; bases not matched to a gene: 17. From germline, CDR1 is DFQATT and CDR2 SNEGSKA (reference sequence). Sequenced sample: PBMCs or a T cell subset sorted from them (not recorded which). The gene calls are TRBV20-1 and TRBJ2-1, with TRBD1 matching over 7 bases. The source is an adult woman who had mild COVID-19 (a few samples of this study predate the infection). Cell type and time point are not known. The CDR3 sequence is CSATLQQGLPLDNEQFF. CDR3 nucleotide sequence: TGCAGTGCTACTCTCCAACAGGGGTTGCCCCTCGACAATGAGCAGTTCTTC.